The entry below describes one TCR beta chain. What it binds is unknown. The sample originates from a study of graft-versus-host responses after intestinal transplantation. The study, taken as a whole, reports: Among recipient marrow samples, GvH clones were found; some appeared first in ileum or blood.

Investigators treated the graft tissue so that it released intraepithelial and lamina propria lymphocytes. The germline gives CDR1 ENHRY, CDR2 SYGVKD. This CDR3 spans 13 amino acids. V was pared by 2 bases and J by 5 bases, with 8 bases between. Repertoires were generated with immunoSEQ multiplex PCR, while TCRdb's copy carries only in-frame clones and drops some. The table includes 15,000 to 17,000 clones, 70% to 85% detected once. The specimen comprised ileum tissue, sampled 14 days after transplant. The TCR was taken from a human patient who received an intestinal transplant, so some T cells may come from the graft donor. J is TRBJ2-3 and V is TRBV10-3; maybe TRBD1 (5 bases). The CDR3 here is CAISEGHLDTQYF. The CDR3 DNA follows: TGTGCCATCAGTGAGGGACATTTAGATACGCAGTATTTT.